The 27 T cell receptor beta chains below all came from one sample that was sequenced in a study of blood T cells in healthy people across ages. It was with a sample-barcoded 5' primer and a J-beta primer mix that a second PCR of about 6 to 12 cycles was run. TCRdb redid the calling of the 5' RACE reads with MiXCR, one entry per CDR3 protein. In the table there are fewer than 900,000 distinct CDR3 sequences, approximately 50% of which are singletons. Input material: blood. The receptors were gathered from a woman aged 60-70 years in good health.

The rearrangement uses TRBV4-3 and TRBJ1-4, with D possibly matching TRBD1 (6 bases). Germline-derived CDR1 and CDR2 are LGHNA and YSLEER. The CDR3 is made up of 14 amino acids. With 0 bases removed from V and 7 bases from J, the gap between germline ends came to 9 bases. CDR3 region: CASSQDFRGEKLFF. The DNA of the CDR3 is TGCGCCAGCAGCCAAGATTTCAGGGGTGAAAAACTGTTTTTT.

The chain carries TRBV28 and TRBJ2-7; D remains unclear. The CDR3 extends over 13 amino acids. V gave up 4 bases and J gave up 0 bases, with 7 bases separating them. Germline V gene lookup returns CDR1 MDHEN and CDR2 SYDVKM. In DNA form, the CDR3 reads TGTGCCAGCAGTTCCGGTAACTCCTACGAGCAGTACTTC. Translation: CASSSGNSYEQYF.

V is TRBV7-2 and J is TRBJ2-1; 7 positions agree with TRBD2. The CDR3 covers 17 residues. Losses at the gene ends were 6 bases for V and 4 bases for J; bases not matched to a gene: 15. Germline V gives CDR1 SGHTA, CDR2 FQGNSA. DNA of the CDR3: TGTGCCAGCAGAGCCCGGGGAGTCGGCGGGAGTTACAATGAGCAGTTCTTC. It specifies CASRARGVGGSYNEQFF.

This chain uses TRBV7-2 with TRBJ1-2, with 10 bases matching TRBD1. The germline V gene encodes CDR1 SGHTA and CDR2 FQGNSA. This CDR3 is 14 amino acids long. V was clipped by 4 bases and J by 8 bases; unmatched bases: 7. CDR3 sequence (DNA): TGTGCCAGCAGCTCCCGGACAGGGGGTCGGGGCTACACCTTC. Its translation: CASSSRTGGRGYTF.

This sequence joins TRBV24-1 and TRBJ2-5; D perhaps matches TRBD1 (5 bases). The CDR3 is 15 amino acids. Germline loops: CDR1 KGHDR, CDR2 SFDVKD. V was cut by 2 bases and J by 4 bases, with 13 bases left in between. CDR3 amino acids: CATSDSGRAGETQYF. The DNA for the CDR3 is TGTGCCACCAGTGATTCAGGCAGGGCTGGAGAGACCCAGTACTTC.

The V and J genes are TRBV4-2 and TRBJ2-4; D tentatively fits TRBD1 or TRBD2 (5 bases each). Germline CDR1 LGHNA, CDR2 YNFKEQ. Trimming took off 1 base at V and 7 bases at J, with 11 bases between the two ends. The CDR3 sequence is 14 residues long. The CDR3 bases are TGTGCCAGCAGCCAAGTTTCCAGGGAGAACATTCAGTACTTC. This codes for CASSQVSRENIQYF.

The chain recombines TRBV7-4 with TRBJ2-5, with 9 bases aligning to TRBD2. J was trimmed by 11 bases and V by 9 bases; bases with no gene match: 13. Per germline, CDR1 SGHVT and CDR2 SQSDAQ. CDR3 length: 13 amino acids. The CDR3 sequence is CARLAGGDNEQYF. The DNA for the CDR3 is TGTGCCAGACTAGCGGGTGGGGACAATGAGCAGTACTTC.

In this sample, this clonotype turned up a few times. The chain links TRBV5-1 to TRBJ2-4; weak D call: TRBD2 (6 bases). The J call may be faulty, since TRBJ2-7 better matches the DNA end. CDR1 is SGHRS, CDR2 YFSETQ, per germline. The CDR3 is 15 amino acids. The CDR3 is CASSASDYASYEQYF. DNA for the CDR3: TGCGCCAGCAGCGCCTCGGACTACGCCTCTTACGAGCAGTACTTC.

The chain joins TRBV12-3 or TRBV12-4 to TRBJ2-1; 8 bases are shared with TRBD1. The ends lost 6 bases at V and 4 bases at J; junction bases unmatched: 8. The CDR3 consists of 15 residues. CDR3 in amino acids: CASSLRGPQYNEQFF. CDR3 nucleotides: TGTGCCAGCAGCCTCAGGGGGCCCCAGTACAATGAGCAGTTCTTC.

The chain employs TRBV20-1 and TRBJ2-1; D is unresolved. This CDR3 is 13 amino acids long. Germline lookup yields CDR1 DFQATT and CDR2 SNEGSKA (reference sequence). V was shortened by 5 bases and J by 5 bases, with 13 bases between the two germline ends. The CDR3 DNA reads TGCAGTGCTCGGCGGATGACGAACAATGAGCAGTTCTTC. Amino acid sequence: CSARRMTNNEQFF.

J is TRBJ2-3 and V is TRBV15, with D perhaps matching TRBD1 (5 bases). The CDR3 consists of 14 residues. Germline V gene sequence: CDR1 LNHNV, CDR2 YYDKDF (reference sequence). V lost 2 bases and J 2 bases, leaving 8 bases between the germline ends. The CDR3 protein is CATSRTGHTDTQYF. Here the CDR3 DNA reads TGTGCCACCAGCAGAACTGGACACACAGATACGCAGTATTTT.

The CDR3 coding sequence is TGCGCCAGCAGCCGGGACAGGGCCTACAATGAGCAGTACTTC. Protein product: CASSRDRAYNEQYF. The chain recombines TRBV5-1 with TRBJ2-5; 9 bases fit TRBD1. The ends lost 4 bases at V and 11 bases at J; junction bases unmatched: 12. This CDR3 is built from 14 residues. Germline V CDR1 and CDR2: SGHRS, YFSETQ.

This clonotype was detected a few times. The V gene is TRBV21-1, the J gene TRBJ2-5; the table assigns TRBD1, which was not confirmed against the DNA. TRBV21-1 represents a pseudogene. CDR3 size: 16 residues. DNA of the CDR3: TGTGCCAGCAGCAAGATGAGGGGGGGCCTCCGAGAGACCCAGTACTTC. Protein: CASSKMRGGLRETQYF.

This chain links TRBV7-2 with TRBJ2-1; 13 bases are shared with TRBD2. V lost 2 bases, J lost 9 bases, and 7 bases stayed unmatched. The CDR3 runs to 16 residues. CDR1 is SGHTA and CDR2 is FQGNSA in the germline V gene. In DNA, the CDR3 is TGTGCCAGCAGCTTAATCAGTGGGACTAGCGGGACTGAGCAGTTCTTC. Its protein product is CASSLISGTSGTEQFF.

This chain uses TRBV12-3 or TRBV12-4 with TRBJ1-5; TRBD1 matches 9 bases. The junction had 3 bases not matched to a gene; V was cut back by 6 bases and J by 9 bases. CDR3 length: 12 residues. DNA of the CDR3: TGTGCCAGCAGACAGGACAGGGGGCCCCAGCATTTT. Translating gives CASRQDRGPQHF.

This clonotype appeared a few times. The chain employs TRBV7-2 and TRBJ2-5; D may be TRBD1 (6 bases). V lost 6 bases, J lost 4 bases, and 21 bases lay in between. The CDR3 runs to 16 residues. Germline lookup yields CDR1 SGHTA and CDR2 FQGNSA. In DNA form, the CDR3 reads TGTGCCAGCAGGTCCGCCGGGCGGTCCAGGGGAGAGACCCAGTACTTC. Its protein is CASRSAGRSRGETQYF.

This clonotype was seen many times. The chain uses TRBV28 and TRBJ2-7; D uncertain. Trimming took 9 bases from V and 0 from J, leaving 12 bases between them. This CDR3 has 13 residues. Germline-derived CDR1 and CDR2 are MDHEN and SYDVKM. The DNA of the CDR3 is TGTGCCAGTTTGGCGGCCTCCTCCTACGAGCAGTACTTC. This gives the protein CASLAASSYEQYF.

The chain is built from TRBV12-3 or TRBV12-4 and TRBJ2-1; D uncertain. V lost 10 bases and J 2 bases, leaving 6 bases between the germline ends. The CDR3 contains 11 residues. CDR3 protein: CATSPYNEQFF. The CDR3 DNA reads TGTGCCACCTCGCCCTACAATGAGCAGTTCTTC.

About this clonotype itself: At one boundary the junction diverges from the germline segment, which might be a read error. This sequence joins TRBV28 and TRBJ1-1; 8 bases are a match to TRBD1. CDR3 length: 15 amino acids. The germline CDR1 and CDR2 sequences are MDHEN and SYDVKM. CDR3: CASKSGDRLKTEAFF. CDR3 DNA sequence: TGTGCCAGCAAAAGCGGGGACAGGTTGAAAACTGAAGCTTTCTTT.

This clonotype was found once. The chain joins TRBV20-1 to TRBJ1-4; D is perhaps TRBD1 (5 bases). Looked up from germline, CDR1 is DFQATT and CDR2 is SNEGSKA (reference sequence). Trimming took off 5 bases at V and 5 bases at J, with 18 bases between the two ends. The CDR3 has 15 residues. The CDR3 sequence: CSAPPTGSGNEKLFF. The CDR3 nucleotides read TGCAGTGCTCCACCCACGGGGTCAGGGAATGAAAAACTGTTTTTT.

This chain uses TRBV24-1 with TRBJ2-1; no definite D call. This CDR3 is built from 12 residues. Germline loops: CDR1 KGHDR, CDR2 SFDVKD. Trimming removed 1 base from V and 7 bases from J, with 4 bases in between. The CDR3 here is CATSDFLNEQFF. Here the CDR3 DNA reads TGTGCCACCAGTGATTTTCTAAATGAGCAGTTCTTC.

This clonotype has just one count. This chain uses TRBV7-2 with TRBJ1-1, with 9 bases fitting TRBD1. The CDR3 consists of 15 residues. CDR1 and CDR2 from the germline V gene are SGHTA and FQGNSA. Germline trimming cut 4 bases from V and 2 bases from J; bases unmatched to any gene: 5. The DNA of the CDR3 is TGTGCCAGCAGCTGGAGGACAGGGGTTAACACTGAAGCTTTCTTT. Translating it yields CASSWRTGVNTEAFF.

This clonotype was seen more than once but under ten times. The chain carries TRBV20-1 and TRBJ2-1, with 8 bases aligning to TRBD2. With V trimmed by 7 bases and J by 6 bases, 11 bases remained unmatched. Germline V gene data show CDR1 as DFQATT and CDR2 as SNEGSKA (reference sequence). The CDR3 contains 14 residues. CDR3 sequence: CSVRQRESSNEQFF. CDR3 DNA: TGCAGTGTCAGACAGCGGGAGTCATCCAATGAGCAGTTCTTC.

The rearrangement links TRBV24-1 to TRBJ1-2; D call uncertain. V shed 1 base and J shed 6 bases, with 8 bases lying between them. This CDR3 has 13 residues. Germline V gives CDR1 KGHDR, CDR2 SFDVKD. Written as DNA, the CDR3 is TGTGCCACCAGTGATTTACCCGACAATGGCTACACCTTC. It codes for CATSDLPDNGYTF.

The gene calls are TRBV20-1 and TRBJ1-4; tentatively, D is TRBD1 (6 bases). Germline CDR1 is DFQATT and CDR2 is SNEGSKA (reference sequence). The CDR3 runs 14 residues. Trimming shortened V by 6 bases and J by 5 bases, and 16 bases separated the two germline ends. The CDR3 DNA is TGCAGTGCCAAAGGACAGCCAGGAAATGAAAAACTGTTTTTT. Protein product: CSAKGQPGNEKLFF.

The rearrangement uses TRBV20-1 and TRBJ2-7; 7 bases agree with TRBD1. CDR3 length equals 16 residues. The germline V gene encodes CDR1 DFQATT and CDR2 SNEGSKA (reference sequence). Trimming took 1 base from V and 0 from J; bases not matched to a gene: 9. CDR3 amino acids: CSARGTPGQSSYEQYF. The CDR3 bases are TGCAGTGCTAGAGGAACCCCGGGACAGAGCTCCTACGAGCAGTACTTC.

V is TRBV2 and J is TRBJ1-4; 9 nucleotides line up with TRBD1. CDR1 is SNHLY, CDR2 FYNNEI, per germline. This CDR3 region has 15 residues. Trimming took 7 bases from V and 0 from J; bases not matched to a gene: 3. The CDR3 DNA follows: TGTGCCAGCATTACAGGGGGCCCAACTAATGAAAAACTGTTTTTT. Its protein is CASITGGPTNEKLFF.